These 15 T cell receptor beta chains were all obtained from the same sample, sequenced in a study of T cell changes during pregnancy in multiple sclerosis. TCRdb's copy holds only in-frame clones and misses some; the assay was immunoSEQ multiplex PCR. The sample lists tens of thousands of clones; approximately 94% were seen once. Sequencing used peripheral blood, obtained in the third trimester of pregnancy. The receptors were gathered from a female donor with multiple sclerosis, enrolled in a pregnancy study.

This chain links TRBV4-1 with TRBJ1-3; D may be TRBD1 (6 bases). V was shortened by 0 bases and J by 0 bases, with 12 bases between the two germline ends. The germline CDR1 and CDR2 sequences are MGHRA and YSYEKL. The CDR3 covers 17 residues. The CDR3 spells CASSQDPQGPSGNTIYF. The CDR3 DNA sequence: TGCGCCAGCAGCCAAGATCCCCAGGGGCCCTCTGGAAACACCATATATTTT.

V and J are TRBV18 and TRBJ2-7; 7 nucleotides match TRBD1. The CDR3 is made up of 13 amino acids. Losses at the gene ends were 6 bases for V and 7 bases for J; bases not matched to a gene: 9. The germline V gene has CDR1 KGHSH and CDR2 LQKENI. Here the CDR3 reads CASSPGQSGEQYF. In nucleotides, the CDR3 is TGTGCCAGCTCGCCGGGACAGAGTGGTGAGCAGTACTTC. The full variable domain, in which reference TRBV18 and TRBJ2-7 provide the parts outside the CDR3, is NAGVMQNPRHLVRRRGQEARLRCSPMKGHSHVYWYRQLPEEGLKFMVYLQKENIIDESGMPKERFSAEFPKEGPSILRIQQVVRGDSAAYFCASSPGQSGEQYFGPGTRLTVT.

The chain combines TRBV15 with TRBJ2-7; 7 nucleotides agree with TRBD1. There are 15 residues in the CDR3. The V and J ends lost 1 base and 1 base, in that order; junction bases with no gene match: 4. The germline V gene encodes CDR1 LNHNV and CDR2 YYDKDF (reference sequence). This CDR3 is CATSRVGTVSYEQYF. DNA of the CDR3: TGTGCCACCAGCAGAGTCGGGACAGTTTCCTACGAGCAGTACTTC.

The gene calls are TRBV10-1 and TRBJ2-7; 9 nucleotides align to TRBD1. The length of the CDR3 is 14 residues. V gave up 3 bases and J gave up 3 bases; unmatched junction bases: 3. The V gene's germline CDR1 is WNHNN and CDR2 SYGVQD (reference sequence). The CDR3 DNA sequence: TGCGCCAGCAGTGATGGGACAGGGTACTACGAGCAGTACTTC. Residues: CASSDGTGYYEQYF.

The V and J genes are TRBV7-9 and TRBJ2-1; 10 nucleotides line up with TRBD2. J lost 6 bases, V lost 5 bases, and 7 bases had no gene match. In germline, CDR1 is SEHNR, CDR2 FQNEAQ (reference sequence). This CDR3 is 15 amino acids long. The CDR3 loop is CASSKAGGLFNEQFF. The CDR3, as DNA: TGTGCCAGCAGCAAAGCGGGGGGGCTGTTCAATGAGCAGTTCTTC.

The V gene is TRBV18, the J gene TRBJ2-7; 8 bases map to TRBD1. The CDR3 is 16 residues long. V was pared by 2 bases and J by 2 bases, with 8 bases of the junction left unmatched. In germline, CDR1 is KGHSH, CDR2 LQKENI. CDR3 sequence reads: CASSPLQGEQAYEQYF. The CDR3 DNA reads TGTGCCAGCTCACCATTACAGGGGGAGCAGGCCTACGAGCAGTACTTC.

This rearrangement joins TRBV9 to TRBJ2-5; 9 bases fit TRBD1. Trimming at V came to 3 bases and at J to 3 bases, leaving 6 bases not matched to a gene. Germline lookup yields CDR1 SGDLS and CDR2 YYNGEE. CDR3 length: 15 amino acids. The CDR3 DNA reads TGTGCCAGCAGCGGCCTGGGACAGGGTGAAGAGACCCAGTACTTC. Its translation: CASSGLGQGEETQYF.

A single count supports this clone. This sequence joins TRBV5-1 and TRBJ2-7, with TRBD1 identical over 10 bases. V trimming: 4 bases; J trimming: 5 bases; junction bases outside the gene matches: 12. CDR1 is SGHRS and CDR2 is YFSETQ in the germline V gene. The length of the CDR3 is 16 residues. The CDR3 spells CASSLIAGTGVDEQYF. CDR3 nucleotides: TGCGCCAGCAGCCTCATAGCTGGGACAGGGGTTGACGAGCAGTACTTC. The full variable domain, completed using reference TRBV5-1 and TRBJ2-7, is KAGVTQTPRYLIKTRGQQVTLSCSPISGHRSVSWYQQTPGQGLQFLFEYFSETQRNKGNFPGRFSGRQFSNSRSEMNVSTLELGDSALYLCASSLIAGTGVDEQYFGPGTRLTVT.

A few counts support this clone. The rearrangement uses TRBV7-8 and TRBJ1-4; perhaps TRBD1 as D (6 bases). Germline lookup yields CDR1 SGHVS and CDR2 FQNEAQ. The CDR3 has 15 amino acids. The V gene lost 2 bases and the J gene lost 5 bases, with 12 bases spanning the gap. The CDR3 here is CASSLTPDRNEKLFF. CDR3 sequence (DNA): TGTGCCAGCAGCTTAACACCGGACAGAAATGAAAAACTGTTTTTT.

V gene TRBV7-9 combines with J gene TRBJ1-3, with D possibly being TRBD1 (6 bases). There are 16 residues in the CDR3. Trimming stripped 5 bases from V and 2 bases from J, with 16 bases between. Germline V gene sequence: CDR1 SEHNR, CDR2 FQNEAQ (reference sequence). This chain's CDR3 is CASSDRQGYPGNTIYF. The CDR3 region has the DNA TGTGCCAGCAGCGATCGCCAGGGGTATCCTGGAAACACCATATATTTT. Based on the CDR3 plus reference TRBV7-9 and TRBJ1-3, the full variable domain is DTGVSQNPRHKITKRGQNVTFRCDPISEHNRLYWYRQTLGQGPEFLTYFQNEAQLEKSRLLSDRFSAERPKGSFSTLEIQRTEQGDSAMYLCASSDRQGYPGNTIYFGEGSWLTVV.

The rearrangement joins TRBV7-9 to TRBJ2-7; D is possibly TRBD1 (7 bases). Trimming removed 1 base from V and 2 bases from J, with 12 bases in between. The CDR3 length is 15 residues. Germline loops: CDR1 SEHNR, CDR2 FQNEAQ (reference sequence). DNA for the CDR3: TGTGCCAGCAGCTTAGAGGCAGGGGGGACCTACGAGCAGTACTTC. Amino acids: CASSLEAGGTYEQYF.

V gene TRBV4-2 combines with J gene TRBJ1-6, with D unresolved. The germline gives CDR1 LGHNA, CDR2 YNFKEQ. This CDR3 comprises 14 residues. V was pared by 0 bases and J by 10 bases, with 10 bases between. In nucleotides, the CDR3 is TGTGCCAGCAGCCAAGATAAGGGAGGCTCACCCCTCCACTTT. Its protein product is CASSQDKGGSPLHF.

The V gene is TRBV7-2, the J gene TRBJ2-7; no firm D call. V gave up 1 base and J gave up 4 bases, with 20 bases separating them. This CDR3 is 17 amino acids long. Germline V gene data show CDR1 as SGHTA and CDR2 as FQGNSA. CDR3 in DNA: TGTGCCAGCAGCTTAGGGATTGGAGTCCCTTGGTCTTACGAGCAGTACTTC. This translates into CASSLGIGVPWSYEQYF.

This chain links TRBV6-5 with TRBJ1-5; D remains unclear. The CDR3 loop spans 14 amino acids. Germline loops: CDR1 MNHEY, CDR2 SVGAGI. The germline V and J ends were trimmed by 5 bases and 0 bases, with 8 bases remaining between them. The CDR3 nucleotides are TGTGCCAGCAGTCGCGCCTATAGCAATCAGCCCCAGCATTTT. Encoded protein: CASSRAYSNQPQHF.

The rearrangement joins TRBV2 to TRBJ2-5; D remains unclear. The V and J ends lost 8 bases and 5 bases respectively, with 15 bases between them. There are 13 residues in the CDR3. In germline, CDR1 is SNHLY, CDR2 FYNNEI. Written as DNA, the CDR3 is TGTGCCAGCCTTACTGGTACCAGGGAGACCCAGTACTTC. Translated, it gives CASLTGTRETQYF.